A single sample gave rise to the 12 T cell receptor beta chains below, sequenced in a study of T cell responses to AZD1222 COVID-19 vaccine. The protocol was immunoSEQ multiplex PCR, while the TCRdb copy is restricted to in-frame clones and leaves out a portion. Of around 99,000 clones in the sample, about 89% were seen once. This specimen consisted of peripheral blood, obtained 28 days after the second AZD1222 dose. The source of these receptors is an adult who received the AZD1222 COVID-19 vaccine.

This chain connects TRBV6-5 to TRBJ2-7; 8 positions match TRBD2. Trimming cost V 7 bases and J 0 bases; bases outside gene matches: 2. The length of the CDR3 is 13 residues. CDR1 and CDR2 (germline): MNHEY, SVGAGI. In DNA form, the CDR3 reads TGTGCCAGCAAGCGGGGGAGCTCCTACGAGCAGTACTTC. Encoded protein: CASKRGSSYEQYF.

The CDR3 loop is CASSEGPTLSPFPSYNEQFF. The CDR3 DNA sequence: TGCGCCAGCAGTGAGGGGCCGACTCTTAGCCCCTTTCCCTCCTACAATGAGCAGTTCTTC. The gene calls are TRBV10-1 and TRBJ2-1, with unresolved D. The CDR3 sequence is 20 residues long. V was trimmed by 2 bases and J by 0 bases, leaving 23 bases between them. The germline gives CDR1 WNHNN, CDR2 SYGVQD (reference sequence).

This chain joins TRBV10-1 and TRBJ1-1; D call uncertain. Germline V gene data show CDR1 as WNHNN and CDR2 as SYGVQD (reference sequence). The CDR3 spans 13 residues. V was cut by 5 bases and J by 2 bases, with 9 bases left in between. The CDR3 bases are TGCGCCAGCAGTCGGACGGTAAACACTGAAGCTTTCTTT. Its translation is CASSRTVNTEAFF.

The chain is built from TRBV5-5 and TRBJ1-5; 9 nucleotides agree with TRBD1. CDR1 and CDR2 (germline): SGHKS, YYEKEE (reference sequence). The CDR3 contains 15 residues. V shed 0 bases, J shed 4 bases, and the junction held 2 bases outside the gene matches. CDR3 coding DNA: TGTGCCAGCAGCTTGGAGACAGGGGGTAATCAGCCCCAGCATTTT. Translated, it gives CASSLETGGNQPQHF.

The gene calls are TRBV11-2 and TRBJ1-1; 8 bases align to TRBD1. With 4 bases clipped from V and 0 bases from J, the junction kept 10 bases outside the gene matches. The CDR3 consists of 17 residues. Germline lookup yields CDR1 SGHAT and CDR2 FQNNGV. The CDR3 is CASSSAGDRSMNTEAFF. The DNA for the CDR3 is TGTGCCAGCAGCTCGGCGGGGGACAGGAGCATGAACACTGAAGCTTTCTTT.

The chain links TRBV5-1 to TRBJ1-2; D not certain. The CDR3 totals 13 residues. V lost 4 bases, J lost 3 bases, and 10 bases lay in between. Germline V CDR1 and CDR2: SGHRS, YFSETQ. CDR3 sequence: CASSPQADYGYTF. CDR3 coding DNA: TGCGCCAGCAGCCCCCAGGCGGACTATGGCTACACCTTC.

J is TRBJ1-1 and V is TRBV11-2; D remains unclear. The CDR3 contains 11 residues. Germline V gene data show CDR1 as SGHAT and CDR2 as FQNNGV. V was trimmed by 1 base and J by 8 bases, leaving 5 bases between them. CDR3 sequence reads: CASSLAGEAFF. CDR3 bases: TGTGCCAGCAGCTTAGCCGGGGAAGCTTTCTTT.

This chain connects TRBV18 to TRBJ1-5; tentative D call: TRBD1 (5 bases). Germline V CDR1 and CDR2: KGHSH, LQKENI. V lost 3 bases, J lost 0 bases, and 15 bases lay in between. This CDR3 has 17 amino acids. The CDR3 loop reads CASSPPRGRNSNQPQHF. Here the CDR3 DNA reads TGTGCCAGCTCACCTCCAAGGGGACGAAATAGCAATCAGCCCCAGCATTTT.

The chain links TRBV28 to TRBJ1-5; 8 bases map to TRBD1. Trimming at V came to 2 bases and at J to 3 bases, leaving 6 bases not matched to a gene. The CDR3 consists of 16 residues. Germline loops: CDR1 MDHEN, CDR2 SYDVKM. The CDR3 DNA reads as TGTGCCAGCAGTTTAAATCCGACAGGGGTCAATCAGCCCCAGCATTTT. It yields the protein CASSLNPTGVNQPQHF.

V is TRBV28 and J is TRBJ1-6, with D unclear. This CDR3 is 15 amino acids long. V lost 0 bases and J 8 bases, leaving 11 bases between the germline ends. Germline-derived CDR1 and CDR2 are MDHEN and SYDVKM. CDR3 protein: CASSLWSQRDSPLHF. The CDR3 DNA is TGTGCCAGCAGTTTATGGTCACAGAGGGATTCACCCCTCCACTTT.

The gene calls are TRBV2 and TRBJ1-5; 8 bases map to TRBD1. Germline CDR1 reads SNHLY; CDR2 reads FYNNEI. This CDR3 contains 15 residues. The trim removed 4 bases at V and 6 bases at J, leaving 8 bases unmatched. CDR3 nucleotides: TGTGCCAGCAGTGGCGGACAGGGTGCTTTTCAGCCCCAGCATTTT. Its protein product is CASSGGQGAFQPQHF. Complete variable domain (other parts from reference TRBV2 and TRBJ1-5): EPEVTQTPSHQVTQMGQEVILRCVPISNHLYFYWYRQILGQKVEFLVSFYNNEISEKSEIFDDQFSVERPDGSNFTLKIRSTKLEDSAMYFCASSGGQGAFQPQHFGDGTRLSIL.

The chain carries TRBV6-5 and TRBJ2-5; TRBD1 aligns across 8 bases. From germline, CDR1 is MNHEY and CDR2 SVGAGI. Losses at the gene ends were 6 bases for V and 2 bases for J; bases not matched to a gene: 2. CDR3 length: 13 amino acids. CDR3 nucleotides: TGTGCCAGCAGCGGGACAGGTCAAGAGACCCAGTACTTC. Residues: CASSGTGQETQYF.